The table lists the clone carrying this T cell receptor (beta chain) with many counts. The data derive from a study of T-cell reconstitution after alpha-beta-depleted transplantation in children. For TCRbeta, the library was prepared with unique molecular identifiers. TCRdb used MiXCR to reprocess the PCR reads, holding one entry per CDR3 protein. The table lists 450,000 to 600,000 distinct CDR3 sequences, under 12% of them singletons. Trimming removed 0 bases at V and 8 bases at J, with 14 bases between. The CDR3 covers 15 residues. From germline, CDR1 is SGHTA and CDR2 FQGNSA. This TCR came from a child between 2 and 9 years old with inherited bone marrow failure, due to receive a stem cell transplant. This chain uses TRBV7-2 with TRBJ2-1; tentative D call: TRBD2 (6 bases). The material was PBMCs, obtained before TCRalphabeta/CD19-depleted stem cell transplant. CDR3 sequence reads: CASSLAGGTSHEQFF. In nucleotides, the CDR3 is TGTGCCAGCAGCTTAGCGGGGGGAACTAGCCATGAGCAGTTCTTC.